A single sample gave rise to the 3 T cell receptor beta chains below, sequenced in a study of STAT5B mutations in CD4+ large granular lymphocyte leukemia. Method: immunoSEQ multiplex PCR; TCRdb's copy keeps in-frame clones and lacks some. The sample carries tens of thousands of clones, approximately 73% recorded once. The material sequenced was CD4+ T cells from blood buffy coats. The receptors were sampled from a human donor in good health.

This chain joins TRBV7-9 and TRBJ2-3, with D uncertain. The V gene lost 5 bases and the J gene lost 6 bases, with 15 bases spanning the gap. The CDR3 has 14 residues. Germline-derived CDR1 and CDR2 are SEHNR and FQNEAQ (reference sequence). CDR3 amino acids: CASSLPQGSDTQYF. The CDR3, as DNA: TGTGCCAGCAGCCTGCCCCAAGGGTCGGATACGCAGTATTTT.

The gene calls are TRBV28 and TRBJ1-2; D is possibly TRBD1 (6 bases). The length of the CDR3 is 15 residues. Trimming removed 5 bases at V and 4 bases at J, with 17 bases between. The germline gives CDR1 MDHEN, CDR2 SYDVKM. CDR3 nucleotide sequence: TGTGCCAGCAGTCCAGGCAGAGGAGGGGGCTATGGCTACACCTTC. This translates into CASSPGRGGGYGYTF.

V is TRBV19 and J is TRBJ1-6; D perhaps matches TRBD1 (5 bases). The CDR3 sequence is 16 residues long. V lost 9 bases and J 8 bases, leaving 23 bases between the germline ends. The germline V gene encodes CDR1 LNHDA and CDR2 SQIVND (reference sequence). CDR3 protein: CASTAFGTYSDSPLHF. The CDR3 DNA reads TGTGCCAGCACGGCCTTTGGGACTTATTCCGATTCACCCCTCCACTTT.